One and the same sample provided the 19 T cell receptor beta chains below, sequenced in a study of T cells in Graves' hyperthyroidism and ophthalmopathy. TCR beta CDR3 regions were amplified from RNA. Using the HTBI primer set, a first-round RT-PCR was run on the TCR CDR3. TCRdb called the multiplex PCR reads again in MiXCR, with one record for every CDR3 protein. The table includes a few hundred thousand distinct CDR3 sequences, less than 15% detected once. The sample comprised blood. These receptors came from a woman aged 40 to 49 with Graves' hyperthyroidism.

Only a few counts were recorded for this clonotype. A clone one base away is much larger, so this may be a read error. The V call is TRBV7-9, the J call TRBJ2-5; TRBD2 aligns across 8 bases. The J segment lost 5 bases and the V segment lost 7 bases, leaving 12 bases of the junction unmatched. The CDR3 length is 15 residues. Germline V gives CDR1 SEHNR, CDR2 FQNEAQ (reference sequence). The chain's CDR3 is CASTSSKRGGETQYF. CDR3 coding DNA: TGTGCCAGCACCTCTAGCAAGCGCGGGGGGGAGACCCAGTACTTC. Full variable domain (outside the CDR3, taken from reference TRBV7-9 and TRBJ2-5): DTGVSQNPRHKITKRGQNVTFRCDPISEHNRLYWYRQTLGQGPEFLTYFQNEAQLEKSRLLSDRFSAERPKGSFSTLEIQRTEQGDSAMYLCASTSSKRGGETQYFGPGTRLLVL.

This clonotype was seen a few times. The chain employs TRBV9 and TRBJ1-2; 9 bases align to TRBD1. V lost 3 bases to trimming and J lost 5 bases; unmatched junction nucleotides: 8. This CDR3 region has 15 residues. The germline V gene encodes CDR1 SGDLS and CDR2 YYNGEE. CDR3 DNA: TGTGCCAGCAGCGCCCGGGACAGGGTAGGGTATGGCTACACCTTC. Translating it yields CASSARDRVGYGYTF.

V and J are TRBV7-9 and TRBJ2-1; 7 nucleotides line up with TRBD1. CDR1 is SEHNR and CDR2 is FQNEAQ in the germline V gene (reference sequence). The CDR3 consists of 14 residues. Trimming cost V 5 bases and J 5 bases; bases outside gene matches: 6. CDR3 sequence reads: CASSRGQANNEQFF. CDR3 bases: TGTGCCAGCAGCCGAGGACAGGCCAACAATGAGCAGTTCTTC.

This clonotype has ten or more counts. The V and J genes are TRBV18 and TRBJ1-1; possibly TRBD1 for D (5 bases). Trimming removed 3 bases at V and 6 bases at J, with 14 bases between. The CDR3 consists of 14 residues. CDR1 and CDR2 from the germline V gene are KGHSH and LQKENI. CDR3 sequence: CASSPTGGLAEAFF. In DNA, the CDR3 is TGTGCCAGCTCACCTACAGGTGGGCTCGCTGAAGCTTTCTTT.

This clonotype was counted at least ten times. CDR3 sequence: CASALREGSGSLNNEQFF. The CDR3 DNA sequence: TGCGCCAGCGCGCTCAGGGAAGGCAGCGGGAGTCTGAACAATGAGCAGTTCTTC. The genes are TRBV4-1 and TRBJ2-1; 8 bases line up with TRBD2. Germline CDR1 is MGHRA and CDR2 is YSYEKL. J was trimmed by 5 bases and V by 8 bases; bases with no gene match: 20. The CDR3 totals 18 residues.

This clonotype occurred many times. Here the CDR3 DNA reads TGTGCCAGCAGTCCCGGGACTAGAAACGAGCAGTACTTC. Its protein product is CASSPGTRNEQYF. This rearrangement joins TRBV5-8 to TRBJ2-7, with 8 bases that match TRBD2. CDR1 is SGHTS and CDR2 is YDEGEE in the germline V gene. This CDR3 has 13 amino acids. J was trimmed by 5 bases and V by 5 bases; bases with no gene match: 6.

This chain connects TRBV20-1 to TRBJ2-1; TRBD2 agrees at 7 bases. Trimming took 3 bases from V and 3 from J; bases not matched to a gene: 29. This CDR3 has 22 amino acids. CDR1 and CDR2 from the germline V gene are DFQATT and SNEGSKA (reference sequence). The CDR3 nucleotides are TGCAGTGCTAGTCCGGGCGGGAGAGGAAAAATAAACAAACATCTAGTCTACAATGAGCAGTTCTTC. It encodes CSASPGGRGKINKHLVYNEQFF.

This clonotype showed up many times. The rearrangement joins TRBV7-8 to TRBJ2-2, with D hard to call. Trimming removed 5 bases from V and 4 bases from J, with 17 bases in between. The CDR3 has 16 residues. Germline-derived CDR1 and CDR2 are SGHVS and FQNEAQ. The CDR3: CASSPRASEITGELFF. The CDR3 DNA reads as TGTGCCAGCAGCCCCCGTGCGAGCGAGATCACCGGGGAGCTGTTTTTT.

This chain joins TRBV27 and TRBJ2-5; D is unclear. This CDR3 has 14 amino acids. The V gene lost 0 bases and the J gene lost 4 bases, with 9 bases spanning the gap. Germline lookup yields CDR1 MNHEY and CDR2 SMNVEV (reference sequence). CDR3 region: CASSLSGSAETQYF. The CDR3 DNA sequence: TGTGCCAGCAGTTTATCGGGAAGTGCAGAGACCCAGTACTTC.

The chain employs TRBV19 and TRBJ1-5; D not resolved. V gave up 7 bases and J gave up 1 base, with 8 bases separating them. Germline assignment: CDR1 LNHDA and CDR2 SQIVND (reference sequence). The CDR3 consists of 13 residues. The CDR3 DNA reads as TGTGCCAGTACTCCGGACAGCAATCAGCCCCAGCATTTT. The encoded protein is CASTPDSNQPQHF. Together with reference TRBV19 and TRBJ1-5, the CDR3 gives the full variable domain: DGGITQSPKYLFRKEGQNVTLSCEQNLNHDAMYWYRQDPGQGLRLIYYSQIVNDFQKGDIAEGYSVSREKKESFPLTVTSAQKNPTAFYLCASTPDSNQPQHFGDGTRLSIL.

This clonotype was recorded many times. V and J are TRBV20-1 and TRBJ2-1, with TRBD1 matching 7 bases. Germline trimming cut 6 bases from V and 8 bases from J; bases unmatched to any gene: 13. The CDR3 loop spans 14 amino acids. CDR1 and CDR2 (germline): DFQATT, SNEGSKA (reference sequence). The CDR3, as DNA: TGCAGTGCAGGGACAGCTATCGGCAAATATGAGCAGTTCTTC. Residues: CSAGTAIGKYEQFF.

V gene TRBV20-1 combines with J gene TRBJ2-2; 13 bases align to TRBD2. J gave up 3 bases and V 0 bases, and 1 base lay outside the gene matches. There are 16 residues in the CDR3. Germline values: CDR1 DFQATT, CDR2 SNEGSKA (reference sequence). The CDR3 protein is CSAREGLAGDTGELFF. The CDR3 nucleotides read TGCAGTGCTAGAGAAGGACTAGCGGGAGACACCGGGGAGCTGTTTTTT.

Here the CDR3 DNA reads TGCAGTGCTAGAGTGGATCAGGGGGGGCGGGACGAGCAGTACTTC. It translates to CSARVDQGGRDEQYF. This chain links TRBV20-1 with TRBJ2-7, with D perhaps matching TRBD1 or TRBD2 (7 bases each). CDR3 length equals 15 residues. The germline gives CDR1 DFQATT, CDR2 SNEGSKA (reference sequence). Trimming removed 1 base from V and 5 bases from J, with 18 bases in between.

The chain recombines TRBV15 with TRBJ2-5; 8 bases match TRBD1. Losses at the gene ends were 5 bases for V and 2 bases for J; bases not matched to a gene: 4. The CDR3 totals 14 residues. From germline, CDR1 is LNHNV and CDR2 YYDKDF (reference sequence). Here the CDR3 DNA reads TGTGCCACCAGCGGACAGGGATATCAAGAGACCCAGTACTTC. It yields the protein CATSGQGYQETQYF. Variable domain in full (rest from reference TRBV15 and TRBJ2-5): DAMVIQNPRYQVTQFGKPVTLSCSQTLNHNVMYWYQQKSSQAPKLLFHYYDKDFNNEADTPDNFQSRRPNTSFCFLDIRSPGLGDTAMYLCATSGQGYQETQYFGPGTRLLVL.

This clonotype was counted many times. The rearrangement uses TRBV30 and TRBJ1-3, with D hard to call. Germline V gene lookup returns CDR1 GTSNPN and CDR2 SVGIG (reference sequence). The CDR3 covers 13 residues. V was clipped by 4 bases and J by 1 base, with 8 bases between them. The CDR3 DNA is TGTGCCTGGATGTTGTCGTCTGGAAACACCATATATTTT. It translates to CAWMLSSGNTIYF.

The rearrangement joins TRBV27 to TRBJ2-2; D unresolved. Trimming cost V 5 bases and J 6 bases, with 13 bases left between them. CDR3 length: 14 residues. Germline V gene data show CDR1 as MNHEY and CDR2 as SMNVEV (reference sequence). The CDR3 DNA is TGTGCCAGCAGTCTAAGGAACAGCCCCGGGGAGCTGTTTTTT. Protein: CASSLRNSPGELFF.

The sample holds many counts of this clonotype. The chain has TRBV27 and TRBJ1-1; no firm D call. Trimming removed 3 bases at V and 11 bases at J, with 10 bases between. This CDR3 region has 11 residues. Per germline, CDR1 MNHEY and CDR2 SMNVEV (reference sequence). Here the CDR3 reads CASSFLGRAFF. The CDR3 DNA follows: TGTGCCAGCAGTTTCTTGGGAAGGGCTTTCTTT.

The V gene is TRBV27, the J gene TRBJ1-2; 8 positions agree with TRBD1. With V trimmed by 6 bases and J by 5 bases, 5 bases remained unmatched. CDR3 size: 13 residues. Germline CDR1 and CDR2: MNHEY and SMNVEV (reference sequence). CDR3 in amino acids: CASSDRGRYGYTF. The CDR3 DNA reads as TGTGCCAGCAGCGACAGGGGTAGATATGGCTACACCTTC.

This chain connects TRBV20-1 to TRBJ2-1; no clear D gene. CDR1 and CDR2 (germline): DFQATT, SNEGSKA (reference sequence). The CDR3 is made up of 15 amino acids. Trimming took 0 bases from V and 4 from J, leaving 13 bases between them. The CDR3 coding sequence is TGCAGTGCTAGAGAAGGTTGCGTAATATACAATGAGCAGTTCTTC. Amino acids: CSAREGCVIYNEQFF.